This is a list of T cell receptor beta chains from one sample in a study of T cell responses to AZD1222 COVID-19 vaccine. The protocol was immunoSEQ multiplex PCR, while the TCRdb copy is restricted to in-frame clones and leaves out a portion. This sample has around 130,000 clones, with 75% to 95% found just once. The specimen comprised peripheral blood, sampled 28 days after the second dose of the MenACWY control vaccine. The receptors come from an adult who received the MenACWY meningococcal vaccine as a control. Both conserved end residues are part of each CDR3. D genes are given only for firm matches. Size tells how often a clone was seen (once, few, many) or the class of an expanded clone, and some rows leave it out.

J gene: TRBJ2-5; clone size: once; V gene: TRBV24-1; D gene: -; CDR3 length: 14; CDR3 protein: CATSDLGDGETQYF; CDR3 DNA: TGTGCCACCAGTGATCTCGGGGATGGAGAGACCCAGTACTTC
J gene: TRBJ2-5; clone size: -; V gene: TRBV5-1; D gene: TRBD2; CDR3 length: 15; CDR3 protein: CASSRLAGSQETQYF; CDR3 DNA: TGCGCCAGCAGCCGGCTAGCGGGGAGTCAAGAGACCCAGTACTTC
J gene: TRBJ1-3; clone size: -; V gene: TRBV7-9; D gene: -; CDR3 length: 18; CDR3 protein: CASSRAHDRRDSGNTIYF; CDR3 DNA: TGTGCCAGCAGCCGAGCCCACGACAGGCGAGACTCTGGAAACACCATATATTTT
J gene: TRBJ2-5; clone size: -; V gene: TRBV6-5; D gene: TRBD1; CDR3 length: 13; CDR3 protein: CASQQGRRETQYF; CDR3 DNA: TGTGCCAGTCAACAGGGGCGCAGGGAGACCCAGTACTTC
J gene: TRBJ2-3; clone size: -; V gene: TRBV11-3; D gene: -; CDR3 length: 15; CDR3 protein: CASSLGVGYTDTQYF; CDR3 DNA: TGTGCCAGCAGCTTAGGGGTGGGATACACAGATACGCAGTATTTT
J gene: TRBJ2-7; clone size: -; V gene: TRBV5-1; D gene: -; CDR3 length: 12; CDR3 protein: CASYQAPYEQYF; CDR3 DNA: TGCGCCAGCTATCAGGCACCCTACGAGCAGTACTTC
J gene: TRBJ1-4; clone size: -; V gene: TRBV6-5; D gene: -; CDR3 length: 15; CDR3 protein: CASSSLGLTNEKLFF; CDR3 DNA: TGTGCCAGCAGCTCCCTCGGGTTGACTAATGAAAAACTGTTTTTT
J gene: TRBJ1-4; clone size: -; V gene: TRBV6-5; D gene: -; CDR3 length: 15; CDR3 protein: CASSSPGRRNEKLFF; CDR3 DNA: TGTGCCAGCAGTTCCCCAGGGCGACGTAATGAAAAACTGTTTTTT
J gene: TRBJ1-6; clone size: -; V gene: TRBV3-1/TRBV3-2; D gene: -; CDR3 length: 13; CDR3 protein: CASSQASNSPLHF; CDR3 DNA: TGTGCCAGCAGCCAAGCAAGTAATTCACCCCTCCACTTT
J gene: TRBJ2-1; clone size: -; V gene: TRBV19; D gene: TRBD2; CDR3 length: 15; CDR3 protein: CASRGLAGGSDEQFF; CDR3 DNA: TGTGCCAGTAGAGGACTAGCGGGAGGCAGCGATGAGCAGTTCTTC
J gene: TRBJ2-3; clone size: -; V gene: TRBV4-2; D gene: -; CDR3 length: 15; CDR3 protein: CASSQVAAGEDTQYF; CDR3 DNA: TGTGCCAGCAGCCAAGTGGCAGCAGGGGAAGATACGCAGTATTTT
J gene: TRBJ1-1; clone size: -; V gene: TRBV20-1; D gene: -; CDR3 length: 15; CDR3 protein: CSASMFGRKNTEAFF; CDR3 DNA: TGCAGTGCTAGTATGTTCGGCAGGAAGAACACTGAAGCTTTCTTT
J gene: TRBJ1-5; clone size: -; V gene: TRBV6-2/TRBV6-3; D gene: -; CDR3 length: 12; CDR3 protein: CASSFSDQPQHF; CDR3 DNA: TGTGCCAGCAGTTTCAGCGATCAGCCCCAGCATTTT
J gene: TRBJ2-4; clone size: -; V gene: TRBV19; D gene: TRBD1; CDR3 length: 16; CDR3 protein: CASSLPGTGWQNIQYF; CDR3 DNA: TGTGCCAGTAGCCTCCCCGGGACAGGGTGGCAAAACATTCAGTACTTC
J gene: TRBJ2-2; clone size: -; V gene: TRBV2; D gene: TRBD1; CDR3 length: 14; CDR3 protein: CASRGDRGPGELFF; CDR3 DNA: TGTGCCAGCAGGGGGGACAGGGGGCCCGGGGAGCTGTTTTTT
J gene: TRBJ1-2; clone size: once; V gene: TRBV5-6; D gene: -; CDR3 length: 16; CDR3 protein: CASSLVSQGRNYGYTF; CDR3 DNA: TGTGCCAGCAGCTTGGTTTCCCAGGGGAGGAACTATGGCTACACCTTC
J gene: TRBJ2-7; clone size: -; V gene: TRBV27; D gene: TRBD2; CDR3 length: 14; CDR3 protein: CASSETSGMYEQYF; CDR3 DNA: TGTGCCAGCAGTGAGACTAGCGGGATGTACGAGCAGTACTTC
J gene: TRBJ2-3; clone size: -; V gene: TRBV5-5; D gene: TRBD2; CDR3 length: 15; CDR3 protein: CASSPTSGEGDTQYF; CDR3 DNA: TGTGCCAGCAGCCCAACTAGCGGGGAGGGGGATACGCAGTATTTT
J gene: TRBJ2-1; clone size: -; V gene: TRBV27; D gene: TRBD2; CDR3 length: 16; CDR3 protein: CASSFRGLATYNEQFF; CDR3 DNA: TGTGCCAGCAGTTTTAGGGGACTAGCGACCTACAATGAGCAGTTCTTC
J gene: TRBJ2-3; clone size: -; V gene: TRBV27; D gene: -; CDR3 length: 15; CDR3 protein: CASKGGVWNTDTQYF; CDR3 DNA: TGTGCCAGCAAGGGCGGGGTGTGGAACACAGATACGCAGTATTTT
J gene: TRBJ1-4; clone size: -; V gene: TRBV11-2; D gene: -; CDR3 length: 14; CDR3 protein: CASSSRTENEKLFF; CDR3 DNA: TGTGCCAGCAGCTCCCGGACAGAGAATGAAAAACTGTTTTTT
J gene: TRBJ2-2; clone size: -; V gene: TRBV6-2/TRBV6-3; D gene: TRBD2; CDR3 length: 16; CDR3 protein: CASSYGSGSGTGELFF; CDR3 DNA: TGTGCCAGCAGTTACGGTAGCGGGAGTGGCACCGGGGAGCTGTTTTTT
J gene: TRBJ1-3; clone size: -; V gene: TRBV7-2; D gene: -; CDR3 length: 16; CDR3 protein: CASSKDSGGSGNTIYF; CDR3 DNA: TGTGCCAGCAGCAAAGACAGTGGAGGATCTGGAAACACCATATATTTT
J gene: TRBJ2-2; clone size: -; V gene: TRBV3-1/TRBV3-2; D gene: -; CDR3 length: 13; CDR3 protein: CASAAGSGGELFF; CDR3 DNA: TGTGCCAGCGCGGCAGGGTCTGGCGGGGAGCTGTTTTTT
J gene: TRBJ2-3; clone size: once; V gene: TRBV18; D gene: -; CDR3 length: 13; CDR3 protein: CASSPPTTDTQYF; CDR3 DNA: TGTGCCAGCTCACCACCGACCACAGATACGCAGTATTTT
J gene: TRBJ2-3; clone size: -; V gene: TRBV2; D gene: TRBD1; CDR3 length: 15; CDR3 protein: CASSFRQGKTDTQYF; CDR3 DNA: TGTGCCAGCAGTTTCCGACAGGGTAAGACAGATACGCAGTATTTT
J gene: TRBJ2-4; clone size: -; V gene: TRBV18; D gene: TRBD1; CDR3 length: 13; CDR3 protein: CASSELGTDIQYF; CDR3 DNA: TGTGCCAGCTCAGAACTCGGGACAGACATTCAGTACTTC
J gene: TRBJ1-6; clone size: -; V gene: TRBV6-5; D gene: TRBD1; CDR3 length: 13; CDR3 protein: CGTGGSYNSPLHF; CDR3 DNA: TGTGGGACAGGGGGCTCCTATAATTCACCCCTCCACTTT
J gene: TRBJ2-6; clone size: -; V gene: TRBV4-1; D gene: TRBD1; CDR3 length: 16; CDR3 protein: CASSQQTGPGANVLTF; CDR3 DNA: TGCGCCAGCAGCCAACAGACAGGGCCCGGGGCCAACGTCCTGACTTTC
J gene: TRBJ1-1; clone size: -; V gene: TRBV6-5; D gene: -; CDR3 length: 10; CDR3 protein: CASRFTEAFF; CDR3 DNA: TGTGCCAGCAGATTCACTGAAGCTTTCTTT
J gene: TRBJ2-7; clone size: -; V gene: TRBV5-1; D gene: -; CDR3 length: 12; CDR3 protein: CASSLTGSEQYF; CDR3 DNA: TGCGCCAGCAGCTTGACAGGCTCCGAGCAGTACTTC
J gene: TRBJ1-5; clone size: once; V gene: TRBV4-1; D gene: -; CDR3 length: 17; CDR3 protein: CASSQVQGSISNQPQHF; CDR3 DNA: TGCGCCAGCAGCCAAGTGCAGGGTAGTATTAGCAATCAGCCCCAGCATTTT
J gene: TRBJ2-5; clone size: -; V gene: TRBV7-9; D gene: -; CDR3 length: 17; CDR3 protein: CASRPGGAGTGKETQYF; CDR3 DNA: TGTGCCAGCAGGCCAGGAGGGGCAGGGACGGGGAAAGAGACCCAGTACTTC
J gene: TRBJ2-1; clone size: -; V gene: TRBV18; D gene: TRBD2; CDR3 length: 15; CDR3 protein: CASSPRVAGDNEQFF; CDR3 DNA: TGTGCCAGCTCACCACGGGTAGCGGGAGACAATGAGCAGTTCTTC
J gene: TRBJ1-5; clone size: -; V gene: TRBV21-1; D gene: -; CDR3 length: 20; CDR3 protein: CASSKGVETSPSFSNQPQHF; CDR3 DNA: TGTGCCAGCAGCAAAGGAGTTGAGACATCCCCATCCTTCAGCAATCAGCCCCAGCATTTT
J gene: TRBJ2-3; clone size: -; V gene: TRBV24-1; D gene: TRBD2; CDR3 length: 16; CDR3 protein: CATSDLTSGYTDTQYF; CDR3 DNA: TGTGCCACCAGTGATCTGACTAGCGGTTACACAGATACGCAGTATTTT
J gene: TRBJ2-2; clone size: -; V gene: TRBV7-2; D gene: -; CDR3 length: 14; CDR3 protein: CASSLGGSAGELFF; CDR3 DNA: TGTGCCAGCAGCTTAGGAGGGTCGGCCGGGGAGCTGTTTTTT
J gene: TRBJ2-1; clone size: -; V gene: TRBV5-3; D gene: -; CDR3 length: 12; CDR3 protein: CARSWWVHEQFF; CDR3 DNA: TGTGCCAGAAGCTGGTGGGTCCATGAGCAGTTCTTC
J gene: TRBJ2-1; clone size: once; V gene: TRBV4-1; D gene: TRBD2; CDR3 length: 16; CDR3 protein: CASSQAGLAGGNEQFF; CDR3 DNA: TGCGCCAGCAGCCAAGCGGGACTAGCGGGAGGGAATGAGCAGTTCTTC
J gene: TRBJ2-7; clone size: -; V gene: TRBV28; D gene: -; CDR3 length: 15; CDR3 protein: CASSHEQELGNEQYF; CDR3 DNA: TGTGCCAGCAGCCATGAACAGGAGCTGGGCAACGAGCAGTACTTC
J gene: TRBJ2-5; clone size: few; V gene: TRBV5-1; D gene: TRBD1; CDR3 length: 15; CDR3 protein: CASSVGTGAEETQYF; CDR3 DNA: TGCGCCAGCAGCGTAGGAACAGGGGCCGAAGAGACCCAGTACTTC
J gene: TRBJ1-2; clone size: -; V gene: TRBV5-1; D gene: TRBD1; CDR3 length: 14; CDR3 protein: CASSPDRGHYGYTF; CDR3 DNA: TGCGCCAGCAGCCCGGACAGGGGCCACTATGGCTACACCTTC
J gene: TRBJ2-1; clone size: -; V gene: TRBV5-4; D gene: -; CDR3 length: 15; CDR3 protein: CASSLNRAEGNEQFF; CDR3 DNA: TGTGCCAGCAGCTTAAATAGAGCGGAGGGCAATGAGCAGTTCTTC
J gene: TRBJ2-1; clone size: -; V gene: TRBV28; D gene: TRBD1; CDR3 length: 20; CDR3 protein: CATWSRDRRRDASSYNEQFF; CDR3 DNA: TGTGCCACCTGGTCCCGGGACAGGCGTCGGGACGCGAGCTCCTACAATGAGCAGTTCTTC
J gene: TRBJ2-3; clone size: -; V gene: TRBV3-1/TRBV3-2; D gene: -; CDR3 length: 16; CDR3 protein: CASSLKYGVGTDTQYF; CDR3 DNA: TGTGCCAGCAGCCTAAAGTACGGGGTGGGCACAGATACGCAGTATTTT
J gene: TRBJ2-7; clone size: -; V gene: TRBV6-7; D gene: -; CDR3 length: 10; CDR3 protein: CASSSVEQYF; CDR3 DNA: TGTGCCAGCAGTTCTGTCGAGCAGTACTTC